The entry below describes one T cell receptor beta chain. Sequenced by immunoSEQ multiplex PCR; TCRdb stores in-frame clones only, minus some. The profile shows around 19,000 clones, approximately 81% of them singletons. The record originates from a study of control samples from healthy donors and cancer patients. The CDR3 loop spans 16 amino acids. CDR1 SGHNT and CDR2 YYREEE come from the germline V gene (reference sequence). Trimming took off 4 bases at V and 5 bases at J, with 21 bases between the two ends. The V and J genes are TRBV5-4 and TRBJ2-5; D unresolved. Sequenced input: PBMCs. The origin of this receptor is a woman in her 70s with lung cancer. In nucleotides, the CDR3 is TGTGCCAGCAGCCCCGAGCGAACAGCCGTAGACGAGACCCAGTACTTC. This gives the protein CASSPERTAVDETQYF.